This T cell receptor (beta chain) was found in a study of blood T cell repertoires in COVID-19. Overall study: Acute-phase and convalescent COVID-19 samples originated in the United States, Italy and Spain. The cDNA or gDNA used as material had been derived from T cells, B-cell-depleted T cells, or PBMCs.

Assay used: immunoSEQ multiplex PCR; TCRdb lists only in-frame clones, some missing. The table includes approximately 160,000 clones, approximately 78% detected once. This clone came up a few times. Material: peripheral blood. This TCR derives from a human donor in a cohort sampled during active COVID-19.

The CDR3 DNA is TGTGCCAGCGTACCTCCAGGGACAAATAGCAATCAGCCCCAGCATTTT. It encodes CASVPPGTNSNQPQHF. This sequence joins TRBV28 and TRBJ1-5; weak D call: TRBD1 (6 bases). The ends were cut back, 8 bases at V and 0 bases at J, with 17 bases in the middle. CDR3 length: 16 amino acids. CDR1 and CDR2 (germline): MDHEN, SYDVKM.